What follows describes a single T cell receptor beta chain. The V end was cut by 5 bases, the J end by 3 bases, with 6 bases between. CDR3 length: 13 residues. Germline V gives CDR1 KGHDR, CDR2 SFDVKD. In the authors' methods: The assay estimated nucleated cells by amplifying reference gene primers. Only in-frame clones appear in the TCRdb table, and some are missing; sequencing was by immunoSEQ multiplex PCR. For V, J and clone size, that table is used; D and trimming come from the DNA. The sample lists hundreds of thousands of clones, around nine tenths occurring once. The data originate from a study of blood T cell repertoires in COVID-19. On the study more broadly: Researchers got acute and convalescent COVID-19 samples from the United States, Italy and Spain.

The sequenced sample was peripheral blood. The receptor's source is a woman aged 60 to 75 who had recovered from COVID-19. The V gene is TRBV24-1, the J gene TRBJ2-2; no reliable D call. CDR3 region: CATSAGYTGELFF. DNA for the CDR3: TGTGCCACCAGTGCGGGTTACACCGGGGAGCTGTTTTTT.